This is a list of T cell receptor beta chains from one sample in a study of blood T cell repertoires in COVID-19. Clones were sequenced by immunoSEQ multiplex PCR, and TCRdb holds only the in-frame ones, with some missing. The sample has 80,000 to 100,000 clones, 70% to 90% seen once. The specimen was peripheral blood. The receptors stem from a middle-aged man with COVID-19, enrolled during active disease. CDR3s include the opening cysteine and the closing phenylalanine or tryptophan. The D gene is left open where the match is weak. Clone size appears in some rows only: once, few, many, or a class for an expanded clone.

J gene	clone size	D gene	V gene	CDR3 protein	CDR3 DNA
TRBJ2-3	NA	NA	TRBV20-1	CSAPGVDTQYF	TGCAGTGCGCCGGGAGTAGATACGCAGTATTTT
TRBJ2-7	once	NA	TRBV15	CATTPDPDRYEQYF	TGTGCCACCACCCCAGACCCGGACAGATACGAGCAGTACTTC
TRBJ2-7	NA	TRBD2	TRBV18	CASSPSGGAHEQYF	TGTGCCAGCTCACCAAGCGGGGGGGCCCACGAGCAGTACTTC
TRBJ2-2	NA	NA	TRBV19	CASSIHWTANTGELFF	TGTGCCAGTAGTATACACTGGACAGCGAACACCGGGGAGCTGTTTTTT
TRBJ1-2	NA	NA	TRBV6-5	CASSSGGQGGNGYTF	TGTGCCAGCAGTAGCGGGGGGCAGGGAGGGAATGGCTACACCTTC
TRBJ1-1	few	NA	TRBV6-6	CASSSAGGGKVTEAFF	TGTGCCAGCAGTTCGGCGGGGGGCGGTAAGGTCACTGAAGCTTTCTTT
TRBJ2-3	NA	NA	TRBV7-3	CASSLTVTGDTQYF	TGTGCCAGCAGCTTAACGGTAACGGGAGATACGCAGTATTTT
TRBJ1-1	NA	NA	TRBV7-2	CASRKGQASNTEAFF	TGTGCCAGCAGAAAAGGTCAGGCATCGAACACTGAAGCTTTCTTT
TRBJ1-1	NA	TRBD1	TRBV7-2	CASSLTGGTMNTEAFF	TGTGCCAGCAGCTTAACAGGGGGAACCATGAACACTGAAGCTTTCTTT
TRBJ2-2	NA	TRBD1	TRBV29-1	CSGGTVTGELFF	TGCAGCGGTGGGACAGTCACCGGGGAGCTGTTTTTT
TRBJ2-2	NA	NA	TRBV9	CASSARGRLTGELFF	TGTGCCAGCAGCGCGCGGGGAAGGTTAACCGGGGAGCTGTTTTTT
TRBJ1-5	NA	NA	TRBV6-5	CATLRSGFGNQPQHF	TGTGCCACACTCAGGTCGGGGTTCGGCAATCAGCCCCAGCATTTT
TRBJ2-7	NA	NA	TRBV5-1	CASSLTGTQGYEQYF	TGCGCCAGCAGCTTGACCGGGACTCAAGGATACGAGCAGTACTTC
TRBJ1-1	NA	TRBD1	TRBV18	CASSENRGQTEAFF	TGTGCCAGCTCAGAAAACAGGGGGCAAACTGAAGCTTTCTTT
TRBJ1-6	few	NA	TRBV11-2	CASSSQQGRNSPLHF	TGTGCCAGCAGCAGCCAACAGGGTAGGAATTCACCCCTCCACTTT
TRBJ2-1	NA	TRBD2	TRBV2	CASSKLAGGLNEQFF	TGTGCCAGCAGTAAACTAGCGGGGGGGCTGAATGAGCAGTTCTTC
TRBJ2-1	NA	TRBD2	TRBV11-2	CASSLGLAGGSYNEQFF	TGTGCCAGCAGCTTGGGACTAGCGGGGGGGTCGTACAATGAGCAGTTCTTC
TRBJ1-6	NA	TRBD1	TRBV7-2	CASSFDRGKSSYNSPLHF	TGTGCCAGCAGCTTTGACAGGGGCAAGAGCTCCTATAATTCACCCCTCCACTTT
TRBJ2-1	NA	TRBD2	TRBV15	CATSRDRGTSRLRNEQFF	TGTGCCACCAGCAGAGATCGGGGGACTAGCCGACTTCGGAATGAGCAGTTCTTC
TRBJ1-2	NA	NA	TRBV7-9	CASSPIGGVGYTF	TGTGCCAGCAGCCCCATTGGAGGGGTAGGCTACACCTTC
TRBJ1-1	NA	NA	TRBV9	CASSVDWGEEAFF	TGTGCCAGCAGCGTAGATTGGGGAGAGGAAGCTTTCTTT
TRBJ1-4	NA	TRBD1	TRBV4-1	CASSLQGASEKLFF	TGCGCCAGCAGCCTACAGGGGGCATCGGAAAAACTGTTTTTT
TRBJ1-2	NA	TRBD1	TRBV28	CASSIRTGAAGYTF	TGTGCCAGCAGTATCAGGACAGGGGCCGCTGGCTACACCTTC
TRBJ2-5	NA	NA	TRBV5-1	CASSLEGQGETQYF	TGCGCCAGCAGCTTGGAGGGTCAGGGAGAGACCCAGTACTTC